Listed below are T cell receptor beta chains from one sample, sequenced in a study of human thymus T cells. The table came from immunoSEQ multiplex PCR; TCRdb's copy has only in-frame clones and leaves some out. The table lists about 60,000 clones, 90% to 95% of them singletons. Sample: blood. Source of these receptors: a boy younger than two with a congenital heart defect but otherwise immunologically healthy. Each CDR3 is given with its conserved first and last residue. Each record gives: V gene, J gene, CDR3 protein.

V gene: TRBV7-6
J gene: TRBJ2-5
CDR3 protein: CASSLGRQGWKTQYF

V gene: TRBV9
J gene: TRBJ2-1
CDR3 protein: CASSAPTGPYNEQFF

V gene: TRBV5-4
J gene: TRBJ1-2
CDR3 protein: CASSNRDRWDYGYTF

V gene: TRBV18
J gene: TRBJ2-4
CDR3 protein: CASSPTGVAKNIQYF

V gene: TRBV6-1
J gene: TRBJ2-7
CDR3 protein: CASKERRGAAHEQYF

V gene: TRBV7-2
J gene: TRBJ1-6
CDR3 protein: CASKDRSSYNSPLHF

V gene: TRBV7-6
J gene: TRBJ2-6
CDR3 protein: CASSFGGYDSGANVLTF

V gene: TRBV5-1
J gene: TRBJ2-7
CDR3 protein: CASSLGTGLWEQYF

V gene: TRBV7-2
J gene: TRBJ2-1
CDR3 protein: CASSLTGGTGFGKQFF

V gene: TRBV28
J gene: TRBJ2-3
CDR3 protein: CASSSPTSGRLSGHTDTQYF

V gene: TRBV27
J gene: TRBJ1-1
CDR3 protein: CASRVAPQGFAFF

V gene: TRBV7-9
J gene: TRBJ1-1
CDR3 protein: CASSTGTGLTEAFF

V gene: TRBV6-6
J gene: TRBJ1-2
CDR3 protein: CASSYMDYGYTF

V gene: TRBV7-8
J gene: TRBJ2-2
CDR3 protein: CASSRETLLADNTGELFF

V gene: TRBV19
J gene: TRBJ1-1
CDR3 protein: CASSILPPSTGLNTEAFF

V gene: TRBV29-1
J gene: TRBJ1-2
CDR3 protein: CSVVETSLNYGYTF

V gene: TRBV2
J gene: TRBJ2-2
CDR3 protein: CASSRGETGELFF